This TCR beta chain was sequenced for a study of tumor-infiltrating lymphocytes in primary liver carcinoma. Study overall: Those sampled were patients whose primary liver carcinoma was treated by surgical resection. The study reported T1-T3 N0M0 tumors spanning 4.2 to 10 cm. Whole-study findings and limits: Whereas tumor region pairs overlapped more, tumor-adjacent and tumor-blood pairs overlapped less.

Researchers drew blood RNA from unsorted whole blood and extracted germline DNA as well. A primer in the constant region served to generate TCR beta cDNA from 450 to 650 ng of total RNA. ARM-PCR was slightly modified, and three nested multiplex PCR rounds with it gave rise to the TCR beta libraries. Use of TRBV1-TRBV30 forward primers with a C-beta reverse primer characterized the first two PCR rounds, which lasted 10 cycles each. Each CDR3 protein gets one entry after TCRdb re-called the multiplex PCR reads with MiXCR. The repertoire holds hundreds of thousands of distinct CDR3 sequences, with about 60% as singletons. The CDR3 has 17 amino acids. Trimming removed 1 base from V and 8 bases from J, with 21 bases in between. Germline V gene sequence: CDR1 SGHVS, CDR2 FQNEAQ. A remark on this clonotype: Antigen unknown.

The source material was peripheral blood. The TCR originated in a man aged 35-49 years with primary liver carcinoma and hepatitis B virus infection. The chain recombines TRBV7-8 with TRBJ2-1; possibly TRBD1 or TRBD2 for D (5 bases each). The CDR3 nucleotides read TGTGCCAGCAGCTTAGGGTGGGGCGGAGCTGCGGGCGATGAGCAGTTCTTC. Its protein is CASSLGWGGAAGDEQFF.